These 21 T cell receptor beta chains originate from one sample sequenced in a study of CD8+ T cells in alopecia areata. As for treatment: oral pan-JAK inhibitor, 5-10 mg twice daily. cDNA serving as the sequencing template came from extracted, reverse transcribed RNA. Data came from immunoSEQ multiplex PCR; TCRdb stores just in-frame clones and leaves some out. Here the sample spans a few hundred thousand clones, approximately 47% being singletons. Sequenced here: CD4+ T cells sorted from blood, sampled around week 36, from a patient treated with tofacitinib. The receptor source for this set is a human donor with alopecia areata.

This clone was counted between two and nine times. The same CDR3 can be traced to other DNA sequences in this sample. In nucleotides, the CDR3 is TGTGCCAGCAGTACCGACAGGGGCAATCAGCCCCAGCATTTT. Protein sequence: CASSTDRGNQPQHF. The V gene is TRBV6-1, the J gene TRBJ1-5; 7 nucleotides align to TRBD1. CDR3 length: 14 residues. CDR1 and CDR2 from the germline V gene are MNHNS and SASEGT. The junction had 3 bases not matched to a gene; V was cut back by 5 bases and J by 2 bases.

There are a few counts of this clone. The rearrangement uses TRBV10-3 and TRBJ2-7, with TRBD2 identical over 7 bases. The CDR3 totals 15 residues. Germline trimming cut 6 bases from V and 7 bases from J; bases unmatched to any gene: 15. From germline, CDR1 is ENHRY and CDR2 SYGVKD. CDR3: CAISPGGPKVGEQYF. The CDR3 nucleotides are TGTGCCATCAGCCCGGGAGGCCCCAAGGTTGGGGAGCAGTACTTC.

The chain is built from TRBV4-2 and TRBJ2-5; D unresolved. V was shortened by 1 base and J by 4 bases, with 7 bases between the two germline ends. The germline CDR1 and CDR2 sequences are LGHNA and YNFKEQ. The CDR3 loop spans 13 amino acids. The CDR3 DNA reads as TGTGCCAGCAGCCAAGGGCGGCGAGAGACCCAGTACTTC. Amino acids: CASSQGRRETQYF.

This clone appeared a few times. This rearrangement joins TRBV20-1 to TRBJ2-3, with no clear D. Trimming pared 6 bases from V and 6 bases from J, leaving 10 bases between. This CDR3 region has 11 residues. The germline V gene encodes CDR1 DFQATT and CDR2 SNEGSKA (reference sequence). The CDR3 coding sequence is TGCAGTGCAAACTTAGGGGATACGCAGTATTTT. It is translated as CSANLGDTQYF.

In its sample, this clone was seen a few times. J is TRBJ1-4 and V is TRBV14; 7 bases are a match to TRBD1. The CDR3 has 14 residues. Per the germline V gene, CDR1 is SGHDN and CDR2 is FVKESK. Trimming at V came to 6 bases and at J to 8 bases, leaving 9 bases not matched to a gene. This CDR3 is CASRRTGAGEKLFF. CDR3 in DNA: TGTGCCAGCAGGCGCACAGGGGCAGGGGAAAAACTGTTTTTT.

There are a few counts of this clone. This chain uses TRBV6-1 with TRBJ2-3, with 7 bases identical to TRBD1. The CDR3 is made up of 14 amino acids. Looked up from germline, CDR1 is MNHNS and CDR2 is SASEGT. Trimming removed 5 bases from V and 2 bases from J; junction bases left unmatched: 4. This CDR3 is CASSLDRATDTQYF. The CDR3 DNA reads TGTGCCAGCAGTTTAGACAGGGCCACAGATACGCAGTATTTT.

This rearrangement joins TRBV5-1 to TRBJ1-1; D gene uncertain. Trimming took 3 bases from V and 1 from J, leaving 10 bases between them. Per the germline V gene, CDR1 is SGHRS and CDR2 is YFSETQ. The CDR3 has 14 amino acids. The CDR3 DNA reads as TGCGCCAGCAGCTCTGAGGCGGAGAACACTGAAGCTTTCTTT. Its protein is CASSSEAENTEAFF.

V usage is TRBV6-5 and J usage is TRBJ2-2; D gene unclear. V was shortened by 2 bases and J by 6 bases, with 4 bases between the two germline ends. CDR1 is MNHEY and CDR2 is SVGAGI in the germline V gene. This CDR3 region has 12 residues. DNA for the CDR3: TGTGCCAGCAGTTACCGCGCCGGGGAGCTGTTTTTT. It encodes CASSYRAGELFF.

J is TRBJ1-5 and V is TRBV5-1; D ambiguous. The CDR3 contains 15 residues. The germline V gene has CDR1 SGHRS and CDR2 YFSETQ. With 5 bases removed from V and 4 bases from J, the gap between germline ends came to 16 bases. This chain's CDR3 is CASRRDLGANQPQHF. CDR3 nucleotide sequence: TGCGCCAGCAGGAGGGATTTAGGTGCTAATCAGCCCCAGCATTTT. Filled out from reference TRBV5-1 and TRBJ1-5, the complete variable domain reads KAGVTQTPRYLIKTRGQQVTLSCSPISGHRSVSWYQQTPGQGLQFLFEYFSETQRNKGNFPGRFSGRQFSNSRSEMNVSTLELGDSALYLCASRRDLGANQPQHFGDGTRLSIL.

This clone was found a few times. The V gene is TRBV14, the J gene TRBJ1-2; D is perhaps TRBD1 (5 bases). The CDR3 consists of 14 residues. CDR1 and CDR2 from the germline V gene are SGHDN and FVKESK. Trimming stripped 4 bases from V and 1 base from J, with 10 bases between. The CDR3 protein is CASSPLRVNYGYTF. Written as DNA, the CDR3 is TGTGCCAGCAGCCCACTCAGGGTTAACTATGGCTACACCTTC.

This clone was seen a few times. The chain is built from TRBV7-2 and TRBJ2-3; no reliable D call. V lost 1 base and J 0 bases, leaving 2 bases between the germline ends. Looked up from germline, CDR1 is SGHTA and CDR2 is FQGNSA. The CDR3 has 13 residues. DNA for the CDR3: TGTGCCAGCAGCTTAGTTAGCACAGATACGCAGTATTTT. Translating gives CASSLVSTDTQYF.

A few counts support this clone. The rearrangement links TRBV7-2 to TRBJ2-3, with D hard to call. The germline V and J ends were trimmed by 1 base and 0 bases, with 8 bases remaining between them. The CDR3 extends over 15 amino acids. Germline V gene data show CDR1 as SGHTA and CDR2 as FQGNSA. CDR3 sequence (DNA): TGTGCCAGCAGCTTAGTCCAGACTAGCACAGATACGCAGTATTTT. Encoded protein: CASSLVQTSTDTQYF. Combining the CDR3 with reference TRBV7-2 and TRBJ2-3 gives the whole variable domain GAGVSQSPSNKVTEKGKDVELRCDPISGHTALYWYRQSLGQGLEFLIYFQGNSAPDKSGLPSDRFSAERTGGSVSTLTIQRTQQEDSAVYLCASSLVQTSTDTQYFGPGTRLTVL.

The gene calls are TRBV30 and TRBJ2-7; no definite D call. This CDR3 is built from 11 residues. Germline CDR1 GTSNPN, CDR2 SVGIG (reference sequence). Trimming took 3 bases from V and 3 from J, leaving 6 bases between them. DNA for the CDR3: TGTGCCTGGAGCGAAAACTACGAGCAGTACTTC. Translating gives CAWSENYEQYF.

The rearrangement joins TRBV19 to TRBJ1-5; D remains ambiguous. This CDR3 has 15 residues. Germline values: CDR1 LNHDA, CDR2 SQIVND (reference sequence). V was clipped by 10 bases and J by 0 bases, with 16 bases between them. This chain's CDR3 is CATEEGRYSNQPQHF. Here the CDR3 DNA reads TGTGCCACCGAGGAGGGCAGATATAGCAATCAGCCCCAGCATTTT.

This chain joins TRBV15 and TRBJ2-1, with 9 bases that match TRBD1. V gave up 3 bases and J gave up 4 bases; unmatched junction bases: 10. The CDR3 consists of 17 residues. Germline CDR1 and CDR2: LNHNV and YYDKDF (reference sequence). Here the CDR3 reads CATSSPVGDRVYNEQFF. The CDR3 nucleotides are TGTGCCACCAGCAGTCCGGTCGGGGACAGGGTTTACAATGAGCAGTTCTTC.

This clone came up a few times. The genes are TRBV21-1 and TRBJ2-1; no check of the table's D call, TRBD1, against the DNA was made. TRBV21-1 is designated a pseudogene. The length of the CDR3 is 16 residues. CDR3 nucleotides: TGTGCCAGCAGCTCACAGGGTGATAGATCCTACAATGAGCAGTTCTTC. The encoded protein is CASSSQGDRSYNEQFF.

The chain uses TRBV5-1 and TRBJ2-5; the D is unclear. Germline CDR1 SGHRS, CDR2 YFSETQ. V was trimmed by 4 bases and J by 1 base, leaving 14 bases between them. The CDR3 contains 15 residues. For the CDR3, the DNA is TGCGCCAGCAGCAGGGTGTTGGCGGCCCAAGAGACCCAGTACTTC. It codes for CASSRVLAAQETQYF.

The chain employs TRBV7-2 and TRBJ2-7; the D is unclear. The CDR3 totals 12 residues. Germline V gene sequence: CDR1 SGHTA, CDR2 FQGNSA. Trimming removed 2 bases from V and 3 bases from J, with 5 bases in between. CDR3 region: CASSLNLYEQYF. The CDR3 DNA follows: TGTGCCAGCAGCTTAAATCTCTACGAGCAGTACTTC. Full variable domain (missing parts from reference TRBV7-2 and TRBJ2-7): GAGVSQSPSNKVTEKGKDVELRCDPISGHTALYWYRQSLGQGLEFLIYFQGNSAPDKSGLPSDRFSAERTGGSVSTLTIQRTQQEDSAVYLCASSLNLYEQYFGPGTRLTVT.

The V gene is TRBV5-6, the J gene TRBJ2-3; 7 bases are shared with TRBD1. This CDR3 has 13 residues. J gave up 3 bases and V 3 bases, and 1 base lay outside the gene matches. Germline V lookup: CDR1 SGHDT, CDR2 YYEEEE. In nucleotides, the CDR3 is TGTGCCAGCAGCTCGACAGGGACAGATACGCAGTATTTT. Translation: CASSSTGTDTQYF.

The J gene is TRBJ2-1, the V gene TRBV2, with D perhaps TRBD1 (5 bases). Trimming shortened V by 6 bases and J by 0 bases, and 15 bases separated the two germline ends. Germline CDR1 and CDR2: SNHLY and FYNNEI. The CDR3 totals 16 residues. The CDR3 nucleotides are TGTGCCAGCAGGTGGACAACCCAAAGCTCCTACAATGAGCAGTTCTTC. Translated, it gives CASRWTTQSSYNEQFF.

This clone was picked up a small number of times. This sequence joins TRBV5-6 and TRBJ2-5; possible D gene TRBD1, 6 bases. Germline CDR1 is SGHDT and CDR2 is YYEEEE. Trimming left V 2 bases short and J 5 bases short, with 13 bases between. CDR3 length: 14 amino acids. The CDR3 is CASSFTGSGETQYF. The CDR3 DNA follows: TGTGCCAGCAGCTTTACAGGGAGTGGGGAGACCCAGTACTTC.